The source of this T cell receptor (beta chain) is a study of blood T cell repertoires in COVID-19. Some clones are missing from TCRdb's copy, which holds only in-frame ones; the method was immunoSEQ multiplex PCR. The sample holds some 210,000 clones, approximately 90% seen once. This CDR3 has 11 amino acids. Germline V CDR1 and CDR2: MNHEY, SMNVEV (reference sequence). This clonotype was obtained from a man in his sixties with COVID-19, enrolled during active disease. J is TRBJ2-2 and V is TRBV27, with 7 bases identical to TRBD1. The source material was peripheral blood. Written as DNA, the CDR3 is TGTGCGACAGGGAGCACCGGGGAGCTGTTTTTT. Translation gives CATGSTGELFF.